This T cell receptor (beta chain) was obtained from a study of T cell responses to AZD1222 COVID-19 vaccine. The CDR3 is made up of 16 amino acids. Trimming removed 0 bases at V and 0 bases at J, with 11 bases between. Germline V CDR1 and CDR2: MNHEY, SVGAGI. The protocol was immunoSEQ multiplex PCR, while the TCRdb copy is restricted to in-frame clones and leaves out a portion. The sample carries under 150,000 clones, 92% recorded once. This chain uses TRBV6-5 with TRBJ1-1; D not resolved. Sequenced material: peripheral blood, taken 28 days after the second AZD1222 dose. This clonotype was obtained from an adult who received the AZD1222 COVID-19 vaccine. As DNA, the CDR3 is TGTGCCAGCAGTTACTCGAGTGGAAGCCTGAACACTGAAGCTTTCTTT. This sequence encodes CASSYSSGSLNTEAFF.